This TCR beta chain was obtained from a study of T cells in localized non-small cell lung cancer. Study-level findings and limits: In uninvolved adjacent lung, T cell clonality reached its highest value, exceeding tumor. Adjacent lung held a median roughly 50 of the top 100 tumor clones.

V lost 0 bases and J lost 5, with 8 bases in between. Germline CDR1 is SGHTA and CDR2 is FQGTGA. CDR3 length: 13 residues. Some clones are missing from TCRdb's copy, which holds only in-frame ones; the method was immunoSEQ multiplex PCR. This sample has 30,000 to 40,000 clones, with around 80% found just once. On this clone itself: Its antigen remains unknown.

This rearrangement joins TRBV7-3 to TRBJ2-7; maybe TRBD1 (5 bases). The sequence was obtained from a male donor at least 60 years old with stage III squamous cell lung carcinoma. Sequencing used peripheral blood, obtained before any cancer treatment. The CDR3, as DNA: TGTGCCAGCAGCTTAACCAGGGTAGACGAGCAGTACTTC. This codes for CASSLTRVDEQYF.